This passage covers 25 T cell receptor beta chains from one sample sequenced in a study of blood T cell repertoires in COVID-19. The data were produced by immunoSEQ multiplex PCR, yet TCRdb's version contains in-frame clones alone and is incomplete. Seen here are 70,000 or so clones, more than 75% observed once, and the top ten hold roughly 1.5%. Sequenced sample: peripheral blood. Receptors were obtained from a man in his forties or fifties with acute or convalescent COVID-19.

The CDR3 DNA reads TGTGCCAGCTCACCTCCGGGTTTCGGGGACGGGGAGCTGTTTTTT. Encoded protein: CASSPPGFGDGELFF. This chain uses TRBV18 with TRBJ2-2, with D tentatively TRBD2 (5 bases). Germline CDR1 and CDR2: KGHSH and LQKENI. The ends were cut back, 3 bases at V and 7 bases at J, with 15 bases in the middle. The length of the CDR3 is 15 residues.

J is TRBJ2-1 and V is TRBV15, with TRBD1 identical over 11 bases. Germline CDR1 and CDR2: LNHNV and YYDKDF (reference sequence). V lost 0 bases and J lost 6; bases outside the gene matches: 1. This CDR3 spans 15 amino acids. CDR3 bases: TGTGCCACCAGCAGAGAGGGACAGGGGGGCAATGAGCAGTTCTTC. It codes for CATSREGQGGNEQFF.

The sample holds one count of this clone. The chain recombines TRBV3-1 (or the pseudogene TRBV3-2) with TRBJ2-5; TRBD2 matches at 8 bases. The CDR3 has 17 amino acids. The germline gives CDR1 LGHDT, CDR2 YNNKEL (reference sequence). V was pared by 0 bases and J by 5 bases, with 11 bases of the junction left unmatched. The CDR3 sequence is CASSQDSTGGPYETQYF. DNA of the CDR3: TGTGCCAGCAGCCAAGATTCAACGGGGGGGCCCTATGAGACCCAGTACTTC.

The chain combines TRBV15 with TRBJ2-5; 9 nucleotides align to TRBD2. The CDR3 spans 15 residues. With V trimmed by 5 bases and J by 5 bases, 9 bases remained unmatched. Germline V lookup: CDR1 LNHNV, CDR2 YYDKDF (reference sequence). In DNA, the CDR3 is TGTGCCACCAGCGGGCCTGGGCGGGGGGGCGAGACCCAGTACTTC. It translates to CATSGPGRGGETQYF.

This chain links TRBV4-1 with TRBJ1-1; D unresolved. The germline V gene has CDR1 MGHRA and CDR2 YSYEKL. V was shortened by 0 bases and J by 1 base, with 18 bases between the two germline ends. The CDR3 loop spans 18 amino acids. In DNA, the CDR3 is TGCGCCAGCAGCCAAGACGACGGCGGTCGGCGGAAGAACACTGAAGCTTTCTTT. Its translation: CASSQDDGGRRKNTEAFF.

This chain connects TRBV5-1 to TRBJ2-3; D might be TRBD2 (5 bases). There are 14 residues in the CDR3. V was clipped by 4 bases and J by 0 bases, with 9 bases between them. Germline V CDR1 and CDR2: SGHRS, YFSETQ. Here the CDR3 DNA reads TGCGCCAGCAGCCCGGCGGGTAGCACAGATACGCAGTATTTT. Translating gives CASSPAGSTDTQYF.

The rearrangement links TRBV11-2 to TRBJ2-3; TRBD1 matches 8 bases. Per the germline V gene, CDR1 is SGHAT and CDR2 is FQNNGV. The CDR3 loop spans 16 amino acids. Trimming took 3 bases from V and 0 from J; bases not matched to a gene: 5. The CDR3 region is CASSFLGTGSTDTQYF. The CDR3 nucleotides read TGTGCCAGCAGCTTTTTAGGGACAGGTAGCACAGATACGCAGTATTTT.

This sequence joins TRBV1 and TRBJ2-2; the table's D gene call, TRBD2, was not cross checked with the DNA. TRBV1 counts as a pseudogene. The CDR3 extends over 15 amino acids. The CDR3 is CTSSHTAGNTGELFF. For the CDR3, the DNA is TGCACCAGCAGCCATACAGCGGGAAACACCGGGGAGCTGTTTTTT.

The chain links TRBV2 to TRBJ2-2; D is undetermined. The germline V and J ends were trimmed by 5 bases and 7 bases, with 8 bases remaining between them. CDR1 is SNHLY and CDR2 is FYNNEI in the germline V gene. The CDR3 contains 12 residues. The CDR3 region is CASSFLGGELFF. Here the CDR3 DNA reads TGTGCCAGCAGTTTCCTAGGCGGGGAGCTGTTTTTT.

The chain links TRBV12-3 or TRBV12-4 to TRBJ1-4; 8 positions agree with TRBD1. This CDR3 contains 12 residues. The V segment lost 7 bases and the J segment 12 bases; nucleotides outside the gene matches: 7. CDR3 residues: CASNRQGMQLFF. DNA for the CDR3: TGTGCCAGCAACAGACAGGGGATGCAACTGTTTTTT.

The chain couples TRBV3-1 (or the pseudogene TRBV3-2) to TRBJ1-5, with 8 bases identical to TRBD1. CDR1 is LGHDT, CDR2 YNNKEL, per germline (reference sequence). V lost 2 bases to trimming and J lost 3 bases; unmatched junction nucleotides: 3. The CDR3 spans 15 residues. CDR3 bases: TGTGCCAGCAGCCAACAGACAGGGGTCAATCAGCCCCAGCATTTT. Its protein is CASSQQTGVNQPQHF.

This clone has more than one count but fewer than ten. The CDR3, as DNA: TGTGCCAGCAGGGGACAGGGAGGAGCACCCCTCCACTTT. Translation: CASRGQGGAPLHF. This chain links TRBV6-5 with TRBJ1-6; TRBD1 matches 9 bases. Germline V CDR1 and CDR2: MNHEY, SVGAGI. J gave up 11 bases and V 6 bases, and 5 bases lay outside the gene matches. This CDR3 has 13 amino acids.

The chain uses TRBV5-1 and TRBJ2-1; the match to TRBD2 covers 10 bases. V was pared by 0 bases and J by 6 bases, with 0 bases of the junction left unmatched. CDR1 and CDR2 (germline): SGHRS, YFSETQ. The CDR3 length is 14 residues. Here the CDR3 DNA reads TGCGCCAGCAGCTTGGGGACTAGCGGCAATGAGCAGTTCTTC. Protein: CASSLGTSGNEQFF.

CDR3 region: CSGTDSSSYNEQFF. Written as DNA, the CDR3 is TGCAGCGGGACGGACAGTAGCTCCTACAATGAGCAGTTCTTC. The chain uses TRBV29-1 and TRBJ2-1; a weak D match, TRBD1 (6 bases). The CDR3 is made up of 14 amino acids. Germline lookup yields CDR1 SQVTM and CDR2 ANQGSEA. Trimming took off 7 bases at V and 0 bases at J, with 13 bases between the two ends.

The V call is TRBV4-2, the J call TRBJ1-1, with TRBD1 matching 7 bases. Germline lookup yields CDR1 LGHNA and CDR2 YNFKEQ. The trim removed 1 base at V and 2 bases at J, leaving 4 bases unmatched. This CDR3 has 15 residues. Here the CDR3 DNA reads TGTGCCAGCAGCCAAGGGACAGGCGACAACACTGAAGCTTTCTTT. Translating gives CASSQGTGDNTEAFF.

The genes are TRBV9 and TRBJ2-7, with D perhaps matching TRBD1 (6 bases). CDR3 size: 16 residues. Germline assignment: CDR1 SGDLS and CDR2 YYNGEE. The V end was cut by 4 bases, the J end by 6 bases, with 23 bases between. CDR3 loop: CASSRDSGARPPEQYF. The CDR3 nucleotides read TGTGCCAGCAGCCGTGACTCAGGGGCCCGTCCCCCCGAGCAGTACTTC.

The chain is built from TRBV5-6 and TRBJ1-2; no definite D call. V lost 1 base to trimming and J lost 3 bases, with 4 bases between them. The CDR3 length is 12 residues. The V gene's germline CDR1 is SGHDT and CDR2 YYEEEE. The CDR3 region has the DNA TGTGCCAGCAGCTTGACGGACTATGGCTACACCTTC. This sequence encodes CASSLTDYGYTF.

This rearrangement joins TRBV15 to TRBJ2-3; unclear D gene. The CDR3 is 16 amino acids. Trimming left V 0 bases short and J 2 bases short, with 12 bases between. Germline CDR1 reads LNHNV; CDR2 reads YYDKDF (reference sequence). The CDR3 DNA reads as TGTGCCACCAGCAGAGATGCAAGCAGGTCCACAGATACGCAGTATTTT. This codes for CATSRDASRSTDTQYF.

The chain is built from TRBV14 and TRBJ1-1; D call uncertain. Germline values: CDR1 SGHDN, CDR2 FVKESK. The CDR3 runs 13 residues. The ends were cut back, 1 base at V and 8 bases at J, with 11 bases in the middle. CDR3 in amino acids: CASSQVRHLEAFF. The CDR3, as DNA: TGTGCCAGCAGCCAAGTACGACACCTCGAAGCTTTCTTT.

The gene calls are TRBV28 and TRBJ1-4; the D gene is possibly TRBD1 (5 bases). V was shortened by 6 bases and J by 5 bases, with 13 bases between the two germline ends. Per germline, CDR1 MDHEN and CDR2 SYDVKM. The CDR3 contains 14 residues. The CDR3: CASRRAGPNEKLFF. The CDR3 DNA follows: TGTGCCAGCAGACGCGCGGGACCGAATGAAAAACTGTTTTTT.

J is TRBJ1-5 and V is TRBV10-3; D remains ambiguous. Deletions cut 2 bases from V and 9 bases from J, with 11 bases between. Germline assignment: CDR1 ENHRY and CDR2 SYGVKD. CDR3 length equals 13 residues. The CDR3 DNA reads TGTGCCATCAGTGAGGGAGGTCGCGGGCCCCAGCATTTT. Translation: CAISEGGRGPQHF.

Concerning this clone itself: Other nucleotide sequences from this sample produce the same CDR3. The genes are TRBV9 and TRBJ1-1; 8 nucleotides line up with TRBD1. Unmatched junction bases numbered 7, after V lost 3 bases and J lost 3 bases. Germline V gene data show CDR1 as SGDLS and CDR2 as YYNGEE. The CDR3 length is 15 residues. The CDR3: CASSAKDREDTEAFF. The CDR3 region has the DNA TGTGCCAGCAGCGCCAAGGACAGGGAGGACACTGAAGCTTTCTTT.

V is TRBV7-8 and J is TRBJ2-3; tentatively, D is TRBD2 (6 bases). The length of the CDR3 is 16 residues. Germline V CDR1 and CDR2: SGHVS, FQNEAQ. Trimming stripped 3 bases from V and 2 bases from J, with 15 bases between. CDR3 coding DNA: TGTGCCAGCAGCTTGGAGGGAGAGGTTTCCACAGATACGCAGTATTTT. Translating gives CASSLEGEVSTDTQYF. The whole variable domain, filled in from reference TRBV7-8 and TRBJ2-3, reads GAGVSQSPRYKVAKRGQDVALRCDPISGHVSLFWYQQALGQGPEFLTYFQNEAQLDKSGLPSDRFFAERPEGSVSTLKIQRTQQEDSAVYLCASSLEGEVSTDTQYFGPGTRLTVL.

The V call is TRBV9, the J call TRBJ1-4, with unresolved D. The CDR3 runs 14 residues. Trimming removed 0 bases at V and 3 bases at J, with 6 bases between. The V gene's germline CDR1 is SGDLS and CDR2 YYNGEE. The CDR3 reads CASSVDSANEKLFF. The DNA of the CDR3 is TGTGCCAGCAGCGTAGACTCTGCTAATGAAAAACTGTTTTTT.

This clone has a handful of counts. V is TRBV5-1 and J is TRBJ1-1, with 8 nucleotides matching TRBD1. The CDR3 is made up of 14 amino acids. The germline gives CDR1 SGHRS, CDR2 YFSETQ. The V and J ends lost 0 bases and 4 bases, in that order; junction bases with no gene match: 2. CDR3 region: CASSLAGGFTEAFF. CDR3 coding DNA: TGCGCCAGCAGCTTGGCAGGGGGCTTCACTGAAGCTTTCTTT.